These T cell receptor beta chains were read from a single sample in a study of shared clonotypes between healthy human individuals. Method: immunoSEQ multiplex PCR; TCRdb's copy keeps in-frame clones and lacks some. Here the sample spans 550,000 to 600,000 clones, 70% to 80% being singletons. Sample: PBMCs. These receptors originate from a woman aged 40 to 49 in good health. Some clones in this sample may be carry-over from other donors' samples. CDR3s leave out the opening cysteine and the closing phenylalanine or tryptophan. Fields, in order: V gene, J gene, CDR3 protein.

TRBV15,TRBJ1-3,ATSRDRGHSGNTIY
TRBV19,TRBJ2-3,ASAQASTDTQY
TRBV5-1,TRBJ2-1,ASSGSRTNEQF
TRBV19,TRBJ2-3,ASSMRRTASTDTQY
TRBV6-1,TRBJ1-5,ASSVGRGRNQPQH
TRBV27,TRBJ2-7,ASSKGLYEQY
TRBV9,TRBJ2-7,ASSVYPSGINHEQY
TRBV7-9,TRBJ2-2,ASSQYPGLAGDPGELF
TRBV11-3,TRBJ2-2,ASSLLTGNTGELF
TRBV7-8,TRBJ2-1,ASSLDGGSYNEQF
TRBV2,TRBJ2-3,ASSFRAPEEDTQY
TRBV5-1,TRBJ2-1,ASSLGPGTSGKGEQF
TRBV7-9,TRBJ1-2,ASSLGQGYT
TRBV5-1,TRBJ2-3,ASSARSGSTDTQY
TRBV18,TRBJ2-1,ASSPVKSSYNEQF
TRBV10-2,TRBJ1-1,ASRGTEAF
TRBV19,TRBJ2-5,ASSQPRGTGGASGETQY
TRBV19,TRBJ2-6,ASKQGPPGANVLT
TRBV5-5,TRBJ2-6,ASSLVGSSGANVLT
TRBV19,TRBJ1-1,ASSMGFTEAF
TRBV7-2,TRBJ2-1,ASSLVGLGDSSYNEQF
TRBV4-2,TRBJ2-7,ASSLPGTSGYEQY
TRBV7-8,TRBJ2-2,ASSSRDWGTAGELF
TRBV5-4,TRBJ2-7,ASSLVGGLNSYEQY
TRBV10-3,TRBJ1-5,AISEAVSRQGNQPQH
TRBV5-4,TRBJ1-1,ASSHDPTVNTEAF
TRBV7-2,TRBJ1-2,ASSLVFLGYT
TRBV18,TRBJ2-7,ASSPPRDSYEQY
TRBV5-1,TRBJ2-1,ASSRQTSGLGNEQF
TRBV28,TRBJ2-1,ASSPPGLAGTNEQF
TRBV15,TRBJ2-2,ATSRSGLQGHGELF
TRBV14,TRBJ2-2,ASSYSEAGELF
TRBV9,TRBJ2-1,ASSRGDRSYNEQF
TRBV4-1,TRBJ2-5,ASSQEAQGGETQY
TRBV6-1,TRBJ1-5,ASSEWGQPNQPQH
TRBV10-2,TRBJ1-2,ASRPPGTGAIDGYT
TRBV4-1,TRBJ1-2,ASSQARTGRSGYT
TRBV30,TRBJ1-1,AWSHGTRGTEAF
TRBV18,TRBJ1-2,ASSPTQGGPVNYGYT
TRBV7-2,TRBJ2-5,ASKKRGPQETQY
TRBV4-2,TRBJ2-3,ASSQVLASTDTQY
TRBV15,TRBJ2-1,ATSRDPSGSFGEQF
TRBV15,TRBJ2-7,ATSRGSKGTYEQY
TRBV20-1,TRBJ2-3,SATRQGYRY
TRBV30,TRBJ1-2,AWSVNPLGTHYGYT
TRBV2,TRBJ1-2,ASSADRGEGYT
TRBV16,TRBJ2-7,ASSQSGAGVGEQY
TRBV27,TRBJ1-1,ASSLWDSTEAF
TRBV18,TRBJ2-5,ASSPTIQETQY
TRBV4-1,.,ASSRGTSGYEQY
TRBV7-2,TRBJ1-2,ASSLDGPALNYGYT
TRBV2,TRBJ2-1,ASSVGLAGYNEQF
TRBV9,TRBJ2-1,ASAGGNNEQF
TRBV7-9,TRBJ2-7,ASSFSVVREQY
TRBV10-3,TRBJ2-1,AMNRDWGSNEQF
TRBV15,TRBJ1-2,ATSRDFRAGAFYGYT
TRBV7-2,TRBJ1-1,ASSTHRQGAGAF
TRBV2,TRBJ1-5,ASTQRTGANQPQH
TRBV7-2,.,ASSFQTGTRNEQY